This T cell receptor beta chain was retrieved from a study of blood T cells in healthy people across ages. Combining a sample-barcoded 5' primer with a J-beta primer mix, a second PCR ran for about 7 to 11 cycles. MiXCR, run by TCRdb on the 5' RACE reads, gives a single entry per CDR3 protein. The repertoire holds fewer than 750,000 distinct CDR3 sequences, with roughly half as singletons. In this sample, this clonotype turned up many times. The antigen is unknown. Germline assignment: CDR1 PRHDT and CDR2 FYEKMQ (reference sequence). Between the trimmed V and J ends, which lost 5 bases and 6 bases, there was a span of 17 bases. The CDR3 is 15 residues long. Findings of the study overall: CMV infection status of these donors was not known. While age rose, TCR beta diversity per million T cells dropped in a roughly linear way.

The rearrangement uses TRBV13 and TRBJ2-1; D might be TRBD2 (5 bases). Material: blood. This TCR was recovered from a woman older than 75 in good health. The CDR3 DNA reads as TGTGCCAGCAGCCTCCCGACGGGGATCCGCAATGAGCAGTTCTTC. Protein: CASSLPTGIRNEQFF.